The clone carrying this T cell receptor (beta chain) was seen at least ten times. Amplified regions were TCR beta CDR3 sequences from RNA transcripts. The HTBI set primed first-round TCR CDR3 RT-PCR. TCRdb passed the multiplex PCR reads through MiXCR, listing each CDR3 protein once. The sample records around 350,000 distinct CDR3 sequences, approximately 19% being singletons. These data are taken from a study of T cells in Graves' hyperthyroidism and ophthalmopathy. Patients with uncontrolled infections, other autoimmune diseases, pregnancy or lactation were excluded. Germline values: CDR1 ENHRY, CDR2 SYGVKD. The CDR3 is 14 amino acids. V lost 10 bases, J lost 1 base, and 16 bases lay in between.

This chain uses TRBV10-3 with TRBJ2-5; the D is unclear. Sequenced sample: blood. This receptor was obtained from a woman in her late teens or twenties with Graves' hyperthyroidism. The CDR3 here is CATTESGPQETQYF. The CDR3 region has the DNA TGTGCCACCACCGAATCCGGCCCCCAAGAGACCCAGTACTTC.